One sample yielded the 32 T cell receptor beta chains listed below, sequenced in a study of regulatory T cells in long-lasting Graves disease. Assembly of TCR beta libraries relied on iRepertoire HTBI primers together with Arm-PCR of CDR3 regions. One entry per CDR3 protein, called by TCRdb with MiXCR from the multiplex PCR reads. The sample includes 510,000 or so distinct CDR3 sequences, 12% of them seen just once. The sample's time point: newly diagnosed GD, antithyroid drugs for less than 3 months. There was RNA extracted from PBMCs, and the TCR library was made from it. These records were also assigned to another study, of T cells in Graves' hyperthyroidism and ophthalmopathy.

Sample: peripheral blood mononuclear cells (PBMCs), taken at new diagnosis, from a patient treated with antithyroid drugs. These receptor sequences come from a woman in her thirties with Graves disease.

This clonotype was counted many times. This chain uses TRBV3-1 with TRBJ1-5, with a tentative D call TRBD1 (5 bases). V lost 1 base, J lost 4 bases, and 8 bases lay in between. Germline assignment: CDR1 LGHDT and CDR2 YNNKEL (reference sequence). CDR3 length equals 14 residues. CDR3 coding DNA: TGTGCCAGCAGCCAAGCCGGGGGGAATCAGCCCCAGCATTTT. Translation gives CASSQAGGNQPQHF.

The chain joins TRBV29-1 to TRBJ2-2; tentatively, D is TRBD1 (5 bases). V lost 3 bases and J lost 4, with 9 bases in between. CDR3 size: 13 residues. Germline CDR1 and CDR2: SQVTM and ANQGSEA. CDR3 bases: TGCAGCGTTGATGGGGCTGGCACCGGGGAGCTGTTTTTT. Its protein is CSVDGAGTGELFF.

This clonotype was seen repeatedly, ten times or more. The genes are TRBV11-2 and TRBJ2-3; D not certain. V lost 5 bases, J lost 2 bases, and 14 bases lay in between. CDR3 length: 15 amino acids. Per germline, CDR1 SGHAT and CDR2 FQNNGV. CDR3 sequence reads: CASSQRSQITDTQYF. In nucleotides, the CDR3 is TGTGCCAGCAGCCAGAGGAGCCAAATCACAGATACGCAGTATTTT.

The CDR3 is CASSQDLRQANSPLHF. As DNA, the CDR3 is TGTGCCAGCAGCCAAGATCTCCGACAGGCTAATTCACCCCTCCACTTT. The genes are TRBV4-2 and TRBJ1-6; possible D gene TRBD1, 6 bases. The CDR3 extends over 16 amino acids. Germline CDR1 is LGHNA and CDR2 is YNFKEQ. V lost 0 bases, J lost 6 bases, and 12 bases lay in between.

This clonotype was seen many times. The V call is TRBV7-9, the J call TRBJ2-7, with D perhaps matching TRBD2 (5 bases). This CDR3 comprises 16 residues. The germline V gene encodes CDR1 SEHNR and CDR2 FQNEAQ (reference sequence). V lost 2 bases and J lost 6, with 20 bases in between. The CDR3 reads CASSLPDGLLKGEQYF. The CDR3 bases are TGTGCCAGCAGCTTACCAGACGGACTCCTAAAGGGCGAGCAGTACTTC.

In its sample, this clonotype was seen many times. The chain links TRBV15 to TRBJ2-5; 9 bases agree with TRBD2. The CDR3 contains 16 residues. The J segment lost 5 bases and the V segment lost 3 bases, leaving 10 bases of the junction unmatched. CDR1 and CDR2 (germline): LNHNV, YYDKDF (reference sequence). The CDR3 DNA reads TGTGCCACCAGCAGCCCTGAATCGAGCGGGAGGGAGACCCAGTACTTC. This encodes CATSSPESSGRETQYF.

Note on this clonotype: Since a far larger clone is one base different, this is likely a read error. This chain joins TRBV30 and TRBJ2-5; TRBD2 agrees at 8 bases. Germline V gene lookup returns CDR1 GTSNPN and CDR2 SVGIG (reference sequence). The length of the CDR3 is 15 residues. V shed 3 bases and J 11 bases; nucleotides not matched to a gene: 17. The CDR3 protein is CAWSGTSAGRDEQYF. The CDR3 DNA follows: TGTGCCTGGAGCGGGACTAGTGCCGGTCGTGATGAGCAGTACTTC.

Many counts were recorded for this clonotype. This chain connects TRBV11-2 to TRBJ2-1; D remains ambiguous. CDR3 length equals 13 residues. Germline V lookup: CDR1 SGHAT, CDR2 FQNNGV. The V end lost 1 base, the J end lost 9 bases, and 10 bases lay between the germline ends. The CDR3 region is CASSLATPVEQFF. The CDR3 region has the DNA TGTGCCAGCAGCTTAGCCACCCCGGTTGAGCAGTTCTTC.

This sequence joins TRBV19 and TRBJ2-7; D may be TRBD2 (6 bases). Trimming took 4 bases from V and 2 from J, leaving 15 bases between them. The V gene's germline CDR1 is LNHDA and CDR2 SQIVND (reference sequence). This CDR3 comprises 15 residues. CDR3 DNA sequence: TGTGCCAGTAGTAGGCCGGGAGTCCTCCCCTACGAGCAGTACTTC. Translating it yields CASSRPGVLPYEQYF.

The rearrangement links TRBV28 to TRBJ1-2; TRBD1 might be the D (5 bases). Trimming removed 4 bases from V and 5 bases from J, with 17 bases in between. This CDR3 spans 15 amino acids. Germline assignment: CDR1 MDHEN and CDR2 SYDVKM. The CDR3 region is CASSSYRETEYGYTF. CDR3 sequence (DNA): TGTGCCAGCAGTTCATACCGGGAGACAGAATATGGCTACACCTTC.

This chain uses TRBV4-2 with TRBJ2-7, with D tentatively TRBD2 (5 bases). CDR1 and CDR2 (germline): LGHNA, YNFKEQ. The CDR3 has 17 amino acids. Trimming pared 2 bases from V and 7 bases from J, leaving 24 bases between. DNA for the CDR3: TGTGCCAGCAGCCAATTCCCGGAAGCGGCCTCTAAGTCGGAGCAGTACTTC. This encodes CASSQFPEAASKSEQYF.

This clonotype was counted only a few times. The chain links TRBV20-1 to TRBJ2-7; D might be TRBD1 (5 bases). CDR1 DFQATT and CDR2 SNEGSKA come from the germline V gene (reference sequence). V lost 0 bases to trimming and J lost 6 bases, with 24 bases between them. This CDR3 is built from 17 residues. The CDR3 loop reads CSARDVYRGRVFSEQYF. CDR3 DNA: TGCAGTGCTAGAGATGTCTACAGAGGCAGGGTTTTTTCCGAGCAGTACTTC.

The table lists this clonotype with many counts. The chain combines TRBV20-1 with TRBJ1-1; the D is unclear. Germline CDR1 reads DFQATT; CDR2 reads SNEGSKA (reference sequence). With 5 bases removed from V and 6 bases from J, the gap between germline ends came to 13 bases. CDR3 length: 12 amino acids. DNA for the CDR3: TGCAGTGCTTACAGAGAGAGCCCTGAAGCTTTCTTT. This gives the protein CSAYRESPEAFF.

This clonotype was recorded many times. V gene TRBV11-2 combines with J gene TRBJ2-1; D gene ambiguous. This CDR3 comprises 13 residues. V was pared by 1 base and J by 7 bases, with 8 bases between. Germline CDR1 SGHAT, CDR2 FQNNGV. The CDR3 coding sequence is TGTGCCAGCAGCTTAGTATCTCCTAATGAGCAGTTCTTC. Protein: CASSLVSPNEQFF.

Only one count was recorded for this clonotype. This may stem from a read error, because a much larger clone lies one nucleotide away. The final CDR3 position lacks the conserved phenylalanine or tryptophan, pointing to a likely read error. V usage is TRBV15 and J usage is TRBJ1-3; TRBD1 might be the D (5 bases). CDR3 length: 14 residues. Germline values: CDR1 LNHNV, CDR2 YYDKDF (reference sequence). V lost 5 bases to trimming and J lost 2 bases, with 10 bases between them. CDR3 in DNA: TGTGCCACCAGCCCCTCAGGGACTGGAAACACCATATATTCT. Protein: CATSPSGTGNTIYS.

The sample holds many counts of this clonotype. The chain has TRBV28 and TRBJ1-1; TRBD1 is a possible D gene (5 bases). Trimming took 3 bases from V and 10 from J, leaving 18 bases between them. The CDR3 is 14 residues long. Germline V lookup: CDR1 MDHEN, CDR2 SYDVKM. The DNA of the CDR3 is TGTGCCAGCAGTTTGGTGGCTCAGGGTGTTGGAGCTTTCTTT. As protein: CASSLVAQGVGAFF.

This clonotype was picked up one time. Only one base separates this from a far larger clonotype, so it likely reflects a read error. The gene calls are TRBV12-3 or TRBV12-4 and TRBJ2-1; D might be TRBD1 (8 bases). The CDR3 totals 15 residues. V lost 6 bases and J lost 13, with 25 bases in between. This CDR3 is CASRRDRGGQETQFF. CDR3 coding DNA: TGTGCCAGCAGGAGAGACAGGGGAGGGCAAGAGACCCAGTTCTTC.

This clonotype was found many times. The chain carries TRBV5-1 and TRBJ2-1; D perhaps matches TRBD1 (6 bases). Per the germline V gene, CDR1 is SGHRS and CDR2 is YFSETQ. Trimming stripped 3 bases from V and 9 bases from J, with 13 bases between. The CDR3 sequence is 13 residues long. DNA of the CDR3: TGCGCCAGCAGCTATTCAGGGGTTAGTGAGCAGTTCTTC. This encodes CASSYSGVSEQFF.

In this sample, this clonotype turned up many times. The V and J genes are TRBV7-3 and TRBJ2-1; tentatively, D is TRBD1 or TRBD2 (5 bases each). V lost 0 bases and J lost 7, with 13 bases in between. The CDR3 has 15 amino acids. From germline, CDR1 is SGHTA and CDR2 FQGTGA. CDR3 nucleotide sequence: TGTGCCAGCAGCTTAACGGGTCGGGGCTCAAATGAGCAGTTCTTC. This codes for CASSLTGRGSNEQFF.

The genes are TRBV7-2 and TRBJ2-2; TRBD2 matches 16 bases. CDR3 length equals 17 residues. V dropped 5 bases and J dropped 5; count of bases not matched to a gene: 5. The germline V gene encodes CDR1 SGHTA and CDR2 FQGNSA. DNA for the CDR3: TGTGCCAGCAGCCTACCGGGACTAGCGGGAGGGACCGGGGAGCTGTTTTTT. Its translation: CASSLPGLAGGTGELFF.

This clonotype came up a few times. At one end, the junction sequence differs from germline, possibly due to a read error. The chain links TRBV2 to TRBJ2-7; D gene ambiguous. CDR3 length: 11 amino acids. Germline CDR1 is SNHLY and CDR2 is FYNNEI. CDR3 DNA sequence: TGTGCCAGCAGTGAGTACTACGAGCAGTGCTTC. Translating gives CASSEYYEQCF.

This clonotype was seen many times. The rearrangement joins TRBV2 to TRBJ1-1; D gene ambiguous. The germline gives CDR1 SNHLY, CDR2 FYNNEI. The ends were cut back, 6 bases at V and 3 bases at J, with 14 bases in the middle. The CDR3 runs 14 residues. The CDR3 nucleotides are TGTGCCAGCAGCCCCGGCCGGGGTGACACTGAAGCTTTCTTT. Protein product: CASSPGRGDTEAFF.

In this sample, this clonotype turned up many times. CDR3 DNA sequence: TGCAGTGCTGACCGGCTAAAGAGCTCCTACAATGAGCAGTTCTTC. This sequence encodes CSADRLKSSYNEQFF. The chain employs TRBV20-1 and TRBJ2-1; D unresolved. Trimming pared 5 bases from V and 0 bases from J, leaving 14 bases between. CDR1 is DFQATT, CDR2 SNEGSKA, per germline (reference sequence). This CDR3 has 15 amino acids.

This clonotype was seen repeatedly, ten times or more. The genes are TRBV30 and TRBJ2-2; possibly TRBD2 for D (5 bases). There are 14 residues in the CDR3. V gave up 0 bases and J gave up 5 bases, with 10 bases separating them. Germline V CDR1 and CDR2: GTSNPN, SVGIG (reference sequence). The CDR3 reads CAWSVRGRTGELFF. The CDR3 DNA reads TGTGCCTGGAGTGTACGTGGGAGAACCGGGGAGCTGTTTTTT.

V is TRBV9 and J is TRBJ1-2, with unresolved D. The CDR3 runs 14 residues. The V gene's germline CDR1 is SGDLS and CDR2 YYNGEE. Deletions cut 0 bases from V and 1 base from J, with 7 bases between. The CDR3 region is CASSVGQHNYGYTF. CDR3 in DNA: TGTGCCAGCAGCGTAGGACAACATAACTATGGCTACACCTTC.

Many counts were recorded for this clonotype. V usage is TRBV20-1 and J usage is TRBJ2-3; 13 bases line up with TRBD2. Germline V CDR1 and CDR2: DFQATT, SNEGSKA (reference sequence). V lost 3 bases, J lost 2 bases, and 5 bases stayed unmatched. The CDR3 runs 16 residues. CDR3 sequence: CSASGLAGDDTDTQYF. CDR3 sequence (DNA): TGCAGTGCTAGCGGACTAGCGGGAGATGACACAGATACGCAGTATTTT.

Ten or more counts support this clonotype. The V and J genes are TRBV20-1 and TRBJ2-1, with 13 positions matching TRBD2. Losses at the gene ends were 7 bases for V and 2 bases for J; bases not matched to a gene: 8. This CDR3 is 16 amino acids long. The germline gives CDR1 DFQATT, CDR2 SNEGSKA (reference sequence). The CDR3 here is CSGGTSGAGTYNEQFF. The CDR3 bases are TGCAGTGGGGGGACTAGCGGGGCCGGGACCTACAATGAGCAGTTCTTC.

This clonotype was seen ten or more times. The chain uses TRBV6-1 and TRBJ2-3; possible D gene TRBD2, 6 bases. The CDR3 loop spans 16 amino acids. Germline CDR1 reads MNHNS; CDR2 reads SASEGT. The V gene lost 5 bases and the J gene lost 4 bases, with 19 bases spanning the gap. The CDR3 here is CASSPSPPGVSDTQYF. As DNA, the CDR3 is TGTGCCAGCAGTCCATCCCCTCCGGGGGTTTCAGATACGCAGTATTTT.

There are many counts of this clonotype. The rearrangement links TRBV12-3 or TRBV12-4 to TRBJ1-1, with TRBD1 identical over 7 bases. This CDR3 comprises 16 residues. Germline trimming cut 5 bases from V and 1 base from J; bases unmatched to any gene: 10. CDR3 residues: CASSGTARQGNTEAFF. The CDR3 region has the DNA TGTGCCAGCAGTGGCACTGCTCGACAGGGGAACACTGAAGCTTTCTTT.

This clonotype was detected ten times or more. The gene calls are TRBV6-2 or TRBV6-3 and TRBJ2-7; 7 bases agree with TRBD2. The length of the CDR3 is 16 residues. The junction had 14 bases not matched to a gene; V was cut back by 5 bases and J by 4 bases. Germline assignment: CDR1 MNHEY and CDR2 SVGEGT. The CDR3 region has the DNA TGTGCCAGCAGTGAAATATCGTCTAGCGGAAAGTACGAGCAGTACTTC. Amino acid sequence: CASSEISSSGKYEQYF.

This clonotype was found many times. For the CDR3, the DNA is TGTGCCAGCAGCTCCCTGAGGGGACAGCCCCAGCATTTT. Encoded protein: CASSSLRGQPQHF. The V and J genes are TRBV7-2 and TRBJ1-5; weak D call: TRBD1 (5 bases). The CDR3 runs 13 residues. The V end lost 4 bases, the J end lost 7 bases, and 11 bases lay between the germline ends. In germline, CDR1 is SGHTA, CDR2 FQGNSA.

This clonotype was counted many times. J is TRBJ2-5 and V is TRBV11-2, with D perhaps matching TRBD2 (5 bases). The germline V gene encodes CDR1 SGHAT and CDR2 FQNNGV. The CDR3 is 15 amino acids. Trimming stripped 5 bases from V and 2 bases from J, with 15 bases between. CDR3 bases: TGTGCCAGCAGCCCCATCTGGACTGAGCAAGAGACCCAGTACTTC. It translates to CASSPIWTEQETQYF. The variable domain in full, with the rest retrieved from reference TRBV11-2 and TRBJ2-5, is EAGVAQSPRYKIIEKRQSVAFWCNPISGHATLYWYQQILGQGPKLLIQFQNNGVVDDSQLPKDRFSAERLKGVDSTLKIQPAKLEDSAVYLCASSPIWTEQETQYFGPGTRLLVL.